This T cell receptor (beta chain) was captured by sequencing in a study of shared clonotypes between healthy human individuals (dated by TCRdb to 2018 to 2021). Study-level background: Three men and two women, aged 18 to 49 years, made up the cohort. Per donor, three plates each were used for CD4 naive and CD4 memory, two for CD8 naive, and one for CD8 memory. The study deeply sequenced blood TCR repertoires of several healthy adults to estimate repertoire size and the extent of clonotype sharing between individuals. To increase sequencing depth and limit assay-specific biases, TCR repertoire library preparation and sequencing were carried out by different laboratories using diverse techniques. Between about 0.94 and 10 billion PBMCs per donor were obtained by leukapheresis.

The research as a whole found: Pairwise subsampling indicated that sequencing depth was expected to affect the degree of clonotype sharing among donors. Because the study included a small number of donors, the genetic and exposure-history diversity represented was limited. Roughly 5% of naive CD4, 3% to 3.5% of naive CD8, around 2.3% of memory CD4, and about 0.4% of memory CD8 clonotypes were shared across several donors. Even with the large sequencing depth, rarefaction of the sorted-subset datasets indicated that sequencing was incomplete. Larger estimated clonotype richness was generally found for naive subsets than for memory subsets. Only blood was sampled, and tissue TCR repertoires likely differ from those in blood. Higher generation probabilities were observed for clonotypes shared by all four sorted-subset donors than for non-shared clonotypes.

Reading from cysteine to phenylalanine, the CDR3 counts 15 amino acids. The entry retains the CDR3 DNA only, 45 bases that are in frame from base 1. Germline trimming: 6 bases from V, 3 bases from J; junction bases outside gene matches: 6. The germline V gene (reference sequence) supplies CDR1 WNHNN and CDR2 SYGVQD. Using the deep immunoSEQ assay, multiplex PCR amplified TCR CDR3 regions from genomic DNA. Extracted genomic DNA from each cell subset was distributed evenly across all wells of several immunoSEQ 96-well plates, and each plate was treated as a replicate. Each replicate PCR for sorted subsets received approximately 200 ng genomic DNA, equal to tens of thousands of T cell genomes. Purified libraries were quantified with a Qubit 3.0 fluorometer, sized on a Bioanalyzer 2100, and re-quantified with the KAPA Library Quantification kit. Every immunoSEQ 96-well plate was sequenced on a dedicated single-read 150-cycle Illumina NextSeq 550 flow cell. The published analysis was carried out like this. Because the immunoSEQ output held only junctional sequences and lacked quality scores, the filtering could not match the filtering applied to full-length reads. Sequences were annotated with PyIR, a Python wrapper for IgBLAST v1.9, and V/J genes and CDR3 were assigned using IMGT germline references. Reads with weak V/J assignments (E-value above 1e-6), missing CDR3, stop codons, out-of-frame junctions, or ambiguous translated residues were removed. V3J clonotypes were defined as sequences sharing the same inferred V gene, J gene, and CDR3 amino acid sequence. The percentage overlap between two repertoires was calculated by dividing the number of shared unique clonotypes by the size of the smaller repertoire. RTK rarefaction, the Chao1 estimator, and Recon v2.1 estimates of unobserved clonotypes were used to assess repertoire richness. Generation probabilities were computed with OLGA for all TCRbeta clonotypes obtained by the gDNA method from a few donors. What TCRdb holds here is the immuneACCESS table cut down to in-frame rearrangements. Part of the clones is not present; checked against another copy, under half of the missing clones reflect an unresolved V gene, and the others are unexplained. V, J and clone size are taken as reported in that table, and D and trimming were inferred from the DNA itself. Counted in this sample were 2 million to 2.5 million clones; 85% to 95% of them appeared once. The ten biggest clones cover 0.37% of the sample.

The donors were healthy, HIV-negative adults with no recently reported acute infections or vaccinations. Every donor was a Caucasian adult residing in Nashville, Tennessee, USA. CD4+ T cells were enriched by magnetic negative selection; naive cells were then positively selected on CD45RA, and the negative fraction formed the memory subset. Blood was collected by leukapheresis, and PBMCs were isolated by Ficoll-Histopaque density gradient centrifugation and then cryopreserved in liquid nitrogen vapor phase. Purity and quantity of every magnetically sorted T cell population were checked by analytical flow cytometry. Each sorted fraction had its genomic DNA isolated and then quantified by UV absorbance on a Nanodrop 2000c. A word on this clone: Its antigen is not yet known. No clone much larger than this one lies a single base away; base qualities are absent.

The rearrangement combines TRBV10-1 with TRBJ2-1, and TRBD2 matches 9 of the central bases. The TCR was taken from a man aged 18 to 30 in good health. Some clones in this sample may be carry-over from other donors' samples. The source material was naive CD4+ T cells from PBMCs. The meaning of the sample's cell subset or site label: CD45RA+ positively selected. The CDR3: CASSTAGGGYNEQFF. The base sequence is TGCGCCAGCAGCACCGCGGGAGGGGGCTACAATGAGCAGTTCTTC.